The rows below give T cell receptor beta chains drawn from one sample of a study of T cell repertoires in cytomegalovirus infection. MiXCR, run by TCRdb on the reads, gives a single entry per CDR3 protein. The profile covers a few hundred thousand distinct CDR3 sequences, with about a sixth appearing a single time and approximately 10% taken by the ten largest. The sample was PBMCs. These receptors were collected from a human donor in good health (CMV status not recorded). Some clones in this sample may be carry-over from other donors' samples. CDR3s include the opening cysteine and the closing phenylalanine or tryptophan. A D gene is named only where the DNA matches it firmly. Clone size is stated in some rows and not others, as once, few, many or a class when expanded.

V gene	D gene	clone size	J gene	CDR3 protein	CDR3 DNA
TRBV7-8	TRBD1	NA	TRBJ1-1	CASSLLGGTGGGNTEAFF	TGTGCCAGCAGCTTATTGGGGGGGACAGGGGGCGGAAATACTGAAGCTTTCTTT
TRBV20-1	NA	NA	TRBJ2-5	CSAARTVALETQYF	TGCAGTGCCGCCAGGACAGTCGCTCTAGAGACCCAGTACTTC
TRBV7-9	TRBD1	many	TRBJ2-4	CASSLTTGEDAKNIQYF	TGTGCCAGCAGCCTAACGACAGGGGAGGATGCCAAAAACATTCAGTACTTC
TRBV28	NA	few	TRBJ2-1	CASEEGAEDNEQFF	TGTGCCAGCGAGGAGGGGGCCGAGGATAATGAGCAGTTCTTC
TRBV11-1	NA	few	TRBJ2-7	CASSPGGTGLGEQYF	TGTGCCAGCAGCCCGGGGGGGACAGGACTCGGCGAGCAGTACTTC
TRBV7-2	TRBD2	many	TRBJ2-1	CASSPSGRSYNEQFF	TGTGCCAGCAGCCCCAGCGGGAGGTCCTACAATGAGCAGTTCTTC
TRBV7-2	NA	many	TRBJ2-2	CASSRGRPATNTGELFF	TGTGCCAGCAGCCGGGGGAGGCCAGCCACGAACACCGGGGAGCTGTTTTTT
TRBV7-8	TRBD2	many	TRBJ2-7	CASRTTSGTYEQYF	TGTGCCAGCAGAACGACTAGCGGAACCTACGAGCAGTACTTC
TRBV29-1	NA	NA	TRBJ1-4	CSGTYNEKLFF	TGCAGCGGGACCTATAATGAAAAACTGTTTTTT
TRBV7-6	TRBD2	few	TRBJ2-1	CASSLGKQLAGGLGNEQFF	TGTGCCAGCAGCTTAGGAAAACAACTAGCGGGAGGGCTTGGAAATGAGCAGTTCTTC
TRBV11-2	NA	NA	TRBJ1-4	CASSLASNGNEKLFF	TGTGCCAGCAGCTTAGCCTCCAACGGCAATGAAAAACTGTTTTTT
TRBV5-5	NA	NA	TRBJ1-1	CASSLGTTGILNTEAFF	TGTGCCAGCAGCTTGGGGACAACCGGAATCCTGAACACTGAAGCTTTCTTT
TRBV20-1	NA	many	TRBJ1-1	CSARGLNTEAFF	TGCAGTGCTAGGGGGCTTAACACTGAAGCTTTCTTT
TRBV10-3	TRBD2	NA	TRBJ2-5	CAISGGGTQYF	TGTGCCATCTCCGGCGGGGGGACCCAGTACTTC
TRBV6-5	NA	NA	TRBJ1-5	CASTTGSYSNQPQHF	TGTGCCAGCACCACAGGGAGCTATAGCAATCAGCCCCAGCATTTT
TRBV10-3	NA	few	TRBJ2-7	CATTGLREQYF	TGTGCCACCACCGGGTTGCGGGAGCAGTACTTC
TRBV7-2	NA	NA	TRBJ2-1	CASTSSWVRNNEQFF	TGTGCCAGCACCTCGAGTTGGGTCAGAAACAATGAGCAGTTCTTC